This TCR beta chain emerged from a study of Ad26.COV2.S vaccination and SARS-CoV-2 variants. Whole-study results and caveats: Marked by substantial breadth, spike-specific CD8+ and CD4+ T cell responses were reportedly seen after vaccination. Measures of TCR breadth and depth may have fallen short of total T cell responses. Vaccine recipients and placebo recipients showed similar non-spike TCR breadth.

This clone was detected a few times. As yet, its antigen is unknown. Trimming shortened V by 4 bases and J by 4 bases, and 6 bases separated the two germline ends. Germline loops: CDR1 SQVTM, CDR2 ANQGSEA. This CDR3 is 11 amino acids long. Profiling relied on immunoSEQ multiplex PCR, and the TCRdb table lists in-frame clones only, not all of them. The data hold around 400,000 clones, with around nine tenths observed a single time. Treatment denoted: some 19 received Ad26.COV2.S at low or high dose, single or two shots; about 5 received placebo; per-sample allocation not given. After the first vaccine or placebo injection, samples were drawn on day 63. Boston supplied an adult donor aged 18-55 years.

V and J are TRBV29-1 and TRBJ2-3; D uncertain. The clonotype originates from a person between 18 and 60 years old who received the Ad26.COV2.S COVID-19 vaccine or a placebo. The sample here was peripheral blood, taken in a trial of Ad26.COV2.S vaccine versus placebo. As DNA, the CDR3 is TGCAGCGTTGTGACTGCAGATACGCAGTATTTT. Translated: CSVVTADTQYF.